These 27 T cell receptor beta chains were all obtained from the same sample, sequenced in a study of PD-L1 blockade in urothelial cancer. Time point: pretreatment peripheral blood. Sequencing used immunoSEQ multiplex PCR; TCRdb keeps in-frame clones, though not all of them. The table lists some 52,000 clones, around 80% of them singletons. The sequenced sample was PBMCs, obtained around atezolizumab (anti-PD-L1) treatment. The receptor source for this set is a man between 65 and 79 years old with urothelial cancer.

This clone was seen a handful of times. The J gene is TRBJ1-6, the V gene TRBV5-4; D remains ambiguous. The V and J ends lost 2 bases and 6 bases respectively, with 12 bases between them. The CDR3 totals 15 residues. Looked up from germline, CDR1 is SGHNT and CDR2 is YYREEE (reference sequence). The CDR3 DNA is TGTGCCAGCAGCTTATCCGGTTCCGGTAATTCACCCCTCCACTTT. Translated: CASSLSGSGNSPLHF.

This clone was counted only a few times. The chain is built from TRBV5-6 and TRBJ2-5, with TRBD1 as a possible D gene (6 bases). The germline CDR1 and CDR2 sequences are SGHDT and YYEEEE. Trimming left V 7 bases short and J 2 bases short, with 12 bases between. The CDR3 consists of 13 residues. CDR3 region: CASPPGQQETQYF. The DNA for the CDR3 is TGTGCCAGCCCACCCGGACAGCAAGAGACCCAGTACTTC.

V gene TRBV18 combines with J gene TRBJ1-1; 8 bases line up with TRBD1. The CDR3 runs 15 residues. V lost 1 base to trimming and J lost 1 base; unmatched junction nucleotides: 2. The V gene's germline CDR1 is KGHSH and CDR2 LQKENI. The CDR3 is CASSPQGTGNTEAFF. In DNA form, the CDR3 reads TGTGCCAGCTCACCACAGGGGACAGGGAACACTGAAGCTTTCTTT.

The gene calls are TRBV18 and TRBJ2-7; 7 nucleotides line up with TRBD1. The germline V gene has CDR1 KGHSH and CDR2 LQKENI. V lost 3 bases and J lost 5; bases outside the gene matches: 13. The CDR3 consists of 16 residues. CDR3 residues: CASSPQAVEGANEQYF. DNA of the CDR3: TGTGCCAGCTCACCTCAGGCGGTTGAGGGGGCCAACGAGCAGTACTTC.

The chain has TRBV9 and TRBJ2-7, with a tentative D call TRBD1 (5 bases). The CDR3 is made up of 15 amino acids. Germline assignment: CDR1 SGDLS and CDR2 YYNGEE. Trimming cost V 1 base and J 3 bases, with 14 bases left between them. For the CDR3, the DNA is TGTGCCAGCAGCGTATCCGCCCGGCAGGGCTACGAGCAGTACTTC. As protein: CASSVSARQGYEQYF.

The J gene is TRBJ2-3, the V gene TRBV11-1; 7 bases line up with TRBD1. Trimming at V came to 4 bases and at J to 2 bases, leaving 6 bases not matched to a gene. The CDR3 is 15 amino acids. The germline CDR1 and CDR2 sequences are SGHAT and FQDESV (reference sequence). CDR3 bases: TGTGCCAGCAGCTCGGGACAGCTGAACACAGATACGCAGTATTTT. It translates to CASSSGQLNTDTQYF.

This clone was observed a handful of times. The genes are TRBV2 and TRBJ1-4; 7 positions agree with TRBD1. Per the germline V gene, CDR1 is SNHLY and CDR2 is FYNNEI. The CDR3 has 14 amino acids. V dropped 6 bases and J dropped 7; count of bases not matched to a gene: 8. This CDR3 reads CASRADRKAEKLFF. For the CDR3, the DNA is TGTGCCAGCAGGGCGGACAGGAAGGCTGAAAAACTGTTTTTT.

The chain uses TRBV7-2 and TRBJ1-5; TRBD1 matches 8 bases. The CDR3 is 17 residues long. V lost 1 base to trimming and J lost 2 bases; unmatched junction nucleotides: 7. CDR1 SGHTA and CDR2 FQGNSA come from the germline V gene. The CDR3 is CASSLGTGSLGNQPQHF. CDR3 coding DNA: TGTGCCAGCAGCTTAGGGACAGGGAGTTTGGGCAATCAGCCCCAGCATTTT.

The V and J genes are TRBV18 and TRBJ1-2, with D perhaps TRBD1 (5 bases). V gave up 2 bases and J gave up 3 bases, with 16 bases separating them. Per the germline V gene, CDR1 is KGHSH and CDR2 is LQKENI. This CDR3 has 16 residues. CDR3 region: CASSPSRGARDYGYTF. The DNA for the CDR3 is TGTGCCAGCTCACCATCTCGCGGGGCGCGCGACTATGGCTACACCTTC.

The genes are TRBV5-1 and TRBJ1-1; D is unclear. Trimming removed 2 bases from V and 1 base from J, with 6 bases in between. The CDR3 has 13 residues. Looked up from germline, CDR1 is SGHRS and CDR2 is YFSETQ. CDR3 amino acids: CASSLRQNTEAFF. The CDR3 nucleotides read TGCGCCAGCAGCTTACGACAGAACACTGAAGCTTTCTTT.

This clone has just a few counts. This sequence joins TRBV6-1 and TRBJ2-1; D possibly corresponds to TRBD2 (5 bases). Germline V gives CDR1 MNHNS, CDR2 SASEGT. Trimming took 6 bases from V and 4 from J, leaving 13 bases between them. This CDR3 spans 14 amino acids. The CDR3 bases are TGTGCCAGCAGGGACTTTGACCTTTACAATGAGCAGTTCTTC. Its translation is CASRDFDLYNEQFF.

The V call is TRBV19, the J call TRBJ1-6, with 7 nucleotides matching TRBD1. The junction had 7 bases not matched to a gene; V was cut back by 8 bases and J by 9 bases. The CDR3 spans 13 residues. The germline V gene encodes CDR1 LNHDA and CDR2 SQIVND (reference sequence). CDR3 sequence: CASRTGQSSPLHF. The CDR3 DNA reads TGTGCCAGTCGCACGGGACAGTCTTCACCCCTCCACTTT.

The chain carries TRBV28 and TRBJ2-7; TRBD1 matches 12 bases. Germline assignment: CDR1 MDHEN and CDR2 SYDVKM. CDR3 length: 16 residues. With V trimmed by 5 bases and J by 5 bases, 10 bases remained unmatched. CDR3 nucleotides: TGTGCCAGCAGTCCACTGGGGACAGGGGGCCGAAACGAGCAGTACTTC. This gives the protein CASSPLGTGGRNEQYF.

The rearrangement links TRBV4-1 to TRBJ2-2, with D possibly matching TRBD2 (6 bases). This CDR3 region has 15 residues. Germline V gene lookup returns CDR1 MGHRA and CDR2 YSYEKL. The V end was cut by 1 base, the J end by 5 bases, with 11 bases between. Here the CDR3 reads CASSQGWGGTGELFF. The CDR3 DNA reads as TGCGCCAGCAGCCAAGGATGGGGAGGAACCGGGGAGCTGTTTTTT.

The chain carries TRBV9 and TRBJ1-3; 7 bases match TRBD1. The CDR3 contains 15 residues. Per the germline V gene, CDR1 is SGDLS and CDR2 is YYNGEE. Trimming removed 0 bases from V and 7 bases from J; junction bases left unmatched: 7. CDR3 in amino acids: CASSVGDRGVNTIYF. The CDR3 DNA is TGTGCCAGCAGCGTAGGGGACAGAGGGGTCAACACCATATATTTT.

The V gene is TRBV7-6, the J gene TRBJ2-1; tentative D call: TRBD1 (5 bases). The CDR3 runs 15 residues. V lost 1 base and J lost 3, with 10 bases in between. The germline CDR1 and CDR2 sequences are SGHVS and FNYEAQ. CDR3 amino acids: CASSLVQGVYNEQFF. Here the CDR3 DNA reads TGTGCCAGCAGCTTAGTTCAGGGTGTCTACAATGAGCAGTTCTTC.

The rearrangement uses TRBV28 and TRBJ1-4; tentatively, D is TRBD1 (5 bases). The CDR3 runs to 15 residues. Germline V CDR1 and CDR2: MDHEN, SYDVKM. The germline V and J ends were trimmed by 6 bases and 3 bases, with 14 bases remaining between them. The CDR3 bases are TGTGCCAGCAGACTTACCGACAGCCCTAATGAAAAACTGTTTTTT. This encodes CASRLTDSPNEKLFF.

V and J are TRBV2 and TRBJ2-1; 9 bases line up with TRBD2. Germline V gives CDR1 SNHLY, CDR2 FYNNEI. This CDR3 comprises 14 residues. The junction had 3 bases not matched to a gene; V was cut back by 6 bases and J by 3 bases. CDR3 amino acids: CASRGTSLYNEQFF. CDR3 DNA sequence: TGTGCCAGCAGAGGGACTAGCCTCTACAATGAGCAGTTCTTC. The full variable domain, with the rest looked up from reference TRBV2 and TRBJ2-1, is EPEVTQTPSHQVTQMGQEVILRCVPISNHLYFYWYRQILGQKVEFLVSFYNNEISEKSEIFDDQFSVERPDGSNFTLKIRSTKLEDSAMYFCASRGTSLYNEQFFGPGTRLTVL.

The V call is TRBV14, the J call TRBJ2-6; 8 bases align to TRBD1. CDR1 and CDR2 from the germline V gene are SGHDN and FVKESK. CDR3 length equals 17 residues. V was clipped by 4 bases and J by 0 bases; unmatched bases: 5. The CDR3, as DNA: TGTGCCAGCAGCCGGACAGGGCCTCTCTCTGGGGCCAACGTCCTGACTTTC. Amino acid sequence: CASSRTGPLSGANVLTF.

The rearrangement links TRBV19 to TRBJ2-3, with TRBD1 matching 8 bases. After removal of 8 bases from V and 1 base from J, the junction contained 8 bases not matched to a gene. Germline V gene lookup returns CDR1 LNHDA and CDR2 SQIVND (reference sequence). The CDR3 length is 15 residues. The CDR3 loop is CASGTGYSGTDTQYF. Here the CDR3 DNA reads TGTGCCAGTGGGACAGGTTATTCAGGCACAGATACGCAGTATTTT.

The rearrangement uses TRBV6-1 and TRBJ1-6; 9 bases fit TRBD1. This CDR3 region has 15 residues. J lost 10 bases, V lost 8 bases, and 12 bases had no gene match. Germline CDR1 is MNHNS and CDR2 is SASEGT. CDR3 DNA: TGTGCCAGCCGAAGCTTAGGACAGGGGATCTCACCCCTCCACTTT. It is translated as CASRSLGQGISPLHF.

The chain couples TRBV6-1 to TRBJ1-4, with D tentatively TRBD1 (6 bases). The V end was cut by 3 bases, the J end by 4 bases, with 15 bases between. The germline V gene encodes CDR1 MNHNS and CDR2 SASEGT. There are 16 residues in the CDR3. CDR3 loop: CASSEPGQTYNEKLFF. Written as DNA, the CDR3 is TGTGCCAGCAGTGAGCCCGGACAGACTTATAATGAAAAACTGTTTTTT.

CDR3 DNA sequence: TGTGCCAGTAGTGCCCCGGGACTAGCGAACACCGGGGAGCTGTTTTTT. Amino acids: CASSAPGLANTGELFF. This chain links TRBV19 with TRBJ2-2; 8 bases agree with TRBD2. This CDR3 spans 16 amino acids. Germline V gene data show CDR1 as LNHDA and CDR2 as SQIVND (reference sequence). V lost 5 bases and J lost 0; bases outside the gene matches: 5.

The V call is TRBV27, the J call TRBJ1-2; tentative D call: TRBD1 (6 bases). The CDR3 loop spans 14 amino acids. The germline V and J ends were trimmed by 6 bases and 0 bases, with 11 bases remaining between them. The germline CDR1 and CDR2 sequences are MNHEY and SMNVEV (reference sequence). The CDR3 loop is CASRETGTNYGYTF. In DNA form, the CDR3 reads TGTGCCAGCAGAGAGACAGGAACTAACTATGGCTACACCTTC.

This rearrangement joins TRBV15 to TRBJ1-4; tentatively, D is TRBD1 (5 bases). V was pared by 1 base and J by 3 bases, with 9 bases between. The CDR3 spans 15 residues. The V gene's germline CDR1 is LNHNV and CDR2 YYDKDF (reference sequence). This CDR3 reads CATSRGDSSNEKLFF. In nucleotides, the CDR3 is TGTGCCACCAGCAGAGGTGACAGTTCTAATGAAAAACTGTTTTTT.

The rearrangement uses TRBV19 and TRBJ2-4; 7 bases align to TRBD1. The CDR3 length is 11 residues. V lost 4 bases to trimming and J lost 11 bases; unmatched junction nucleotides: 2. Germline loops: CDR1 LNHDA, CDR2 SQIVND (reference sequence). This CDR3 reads CASSSRGFQYF. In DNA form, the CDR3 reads TGTGCCAGTAGTAGCAGGGGGTTTCAGTACTTC.

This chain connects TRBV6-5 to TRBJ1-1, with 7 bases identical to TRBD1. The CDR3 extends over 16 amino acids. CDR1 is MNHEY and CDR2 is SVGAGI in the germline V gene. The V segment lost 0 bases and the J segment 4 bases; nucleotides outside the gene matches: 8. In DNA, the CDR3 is TGTGCCAGCAGTTACTCGAACAGGGGAAAGGGCACTGAAGCTTTCTTT. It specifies CASSYSNRGKGTEAFF.